These T cell receptor beta chains were read from a single sample in a study of early T cells in non-severe SARS-CoV-2 infection. TCRdb independently ran MiXCR on the 5' RACE reads; one entry per CDR3 protein. The repertoire holds under 95,000 distinct CDR3 sequences, with around 10% as singletons. The sample taken for sequencing was whole blood. These receptors were obtained from an adult who was a healthcare worker with PCR-confirmed SARS-CoV-2 infection or an uninfected control (not recorded which). The CDR3 runs from the conserved cysteine through the conserved F or W. The order of the fields is CDR3 protein, CDR3 DNA, D gene, CDR3 length, V gene, clone size, J gene. The D gene is left open where the match is weak. For some rows the clone size is stated as once, few or many, or as a class when expanded; others skip it.

CASSFARDPDTQYF,TGTGCCAGCAGCTTTGCCCGGGACCCAGATACGCAGTATTTT,.,14,TRBV7-9,few,TRBJ2-3
CSVERRQDPVQFF,TGCAGCGTTGAAAGGAGGCAGGACCCGGTGCAGTTCTTC,.,13,TRBV29-1,few,TRBJ2-1
CATCGTGGEGYTF,TGTGCCACCTGCGGGACAGGGGGTGAAGGCTACACCTTC,TRBD1,13,TRBV2,.,TRBJ1-2
CASSAPAAATNYGYTF,TGTGCCAGCAGTGCCCCCGCGGCAGCCACTAACTATGGCTACACCTTC,.,16,TRBV6-1,once,TRBJ1-2
CASSEVLPETQYF,TGTGCCAGCAGTGAAGTGCTTCCGGAGACCCAGTACTTC,.,13,TRBV2,.,TRBJ2-5
CATVDGLGTDTQYF,TGTGCCACCGTCGATGGACTAGGAACAGATACGCAGTATTTT,TRBD2,14,TRBV6-6,few,TRBJ2-3
CSAYQRTSGIHNEQFF,TGCAGTGCTTACCAAAGGACTAGCGGGATTCACAATGAGCAGTTCTTC,TRBD2,16,TRBV20-1,.,TRBJ2-1
CASSLARGTAEAFF,TGTGCCAGCAGCTTAGCCCGGGGAACGGCTGAAGCTTTCTTT,.,14,TRBV7-6,.,TRBJ1-1
CASSYSPGRFAFSTDTQYF,TGTGCCAGCAGTTACTCGCCAGGGAGATTCGCCTTCAGCACAGATACGCAGTATTTT,.,19,TRBV6-5,.,TRBJ2-3
CASSLLSAPGANVLTF,TGTGCCAGCAGCCTCCTTTCGGCACCGGGGGCCAACGTCCTGACTTTC,.,16,TRBV11-2,.,TRBJ2-6
CSATQGSSYEQYF,TGCAGTGCTACACAGGGGAGCTCCTACGAGCAGTACTTC,TRBD1,13,TRBV20-1,many,TRBJ2-7
CSASPPWQNAEAFF,TGCAGTGCTAGCCCCCCATGGCAGAACGCTGAAGCTTTCTTT,.,14,TRBV20-1,many,TRBJ1-1
CASSEYGHTRGTDTQYF,TGTGCCAGCAGTGAATATGGGCATACTAGGGGCACAGATACGCAGTATTTT,.,17,TRBV25-1,few,TRBJ2-3
CASSSHLANEQFF,TGTGCCAGCAGTTCCCACCTAGCAAATGAGCAGTTCTTC,.,13,TRBV27,.,TRBJ2-1
CALRTPGLPNYGYTF,TGTGCCTTACGGACTCCGGGACTGCCTAACTATGGCTACACCTTC,.,15,TRBV30,.,TRBJ1-2